These 24 T cell receptor beta chains came from one sample sequenced in a study of cytomegalovirus exposure and HLA in healthy donors. PCR used 60 Vbeta primers and 13 Jbeta primers. Profiled with immunoSEQ multiplex PCR; TCRdb holds only in-frame clones, not every one. The repertoire has over 150,000 clones, approximately 80% of them found once; the top ten carry approximately 7%. Sequencing was performed on PBMCs. Receptors were obtained from a woman aged 25 to 39 in good health and CMV-seropositive.

The chain carries TRBV25-1 and TRBJ2-7; 7 nucleotides align to TRBD1. CDR1 and CDR2 from the germline V gene are MGHDK and SYGVNS. This CDR3 comprises 13 residues. V shed 5 bases and J 2 bases; nucleotides not matched to a gene: 3. The CDR3 DNA follows: TGTGCCAGCAGTCGGCAGGGGGCCTACGAGCAGTACTTC. Its translation: CASSRQGAYEQYF.

The J gene is TRBJ2-5, the V gene TRBV10-3; no clear D. Trimming took 2 bases from V and 2 from J, leaving 6 bases between them. The germline V gene has CDR1 ENHRY and CDR2 SYGVKD. This CDR3 spans 13 amino acids. This chain's CDR3 is CAISEQIQETQYF. Here the CDR3 DNA reads TGTGCCATCAGTGAGCAGATACAAGAGACCCAGTACTTC.

Only a few counts were recorded for this clone. The J gene is TRBJ2-5, the V gene TRBV6-5; possible D gene TRBD2, 6 bases. Trimming left V 5 bases short and J 4 bases short, with 17 bases between. CDR1 and CDR2 (germline): MNHEY, SVGAGI. This CDR3 comprises 15 residues. The CDR3 nucleotides read TGTGCCAGCAGTCCTTGGGACTCAATTAGAGAGACCCAGTACTTC. It codes for CASSPWDSIRETQYF.

J is TRBJ2-5 and V is TRBV5-1, with a tentative D call TRBD1 (5 bases). Germline assignment: CDR1 SGHRS and CDR2 YFSETQ. With 2 bases removed from V and 1 base from J, the gap between germline ends came to 12 bases. This CDR3 comprises 15 residues. The CDR3 coding sequence is TGCGCCAGCAGCTTAAATACAGGCGGCCAAGAGACCCAGTACTTC. Protein: CASSLNTGGQETQYF.

The chain has TRBV18 and TRBJ1-4; D unclear. V gave up 3 bases and J gave up 7 bases, with 18 bases separating them. The CDR3 is made up of 16 amino acids. CDR1 and CDR2 (germline): KGHSH, LQKENI. The CDR3 sequence is CASSPSQMEGGEKLFF. CDR3 bases: TGTGCCAGCTCACCGTCGCAGATGGAGGGCGGTGAAAAACTGTTTTTT.

The V and J genes are TRBV4-3 and TRBJ2-7, with 7 bases aligning to TRBD1. CDR3 length: 15 amino acids. In germline, CDR1 is LGHNA, CDR2 YSLEER. After removal of 0 bases from V and 5 bases from J, the junction contained 7 bases not matched to a gene. The DNA for the CDR3 is TGCGCCAGCAGCCAAGAGACAGGGTACGGCAACGAGCAGTACTTC. Amino acids: CASSQETGYGNEQYF.

This clone was observed once. The genes are TRBV7-9 and TRBJ2-7, with D perhaps matching TRBD2 (7 bases). This CDR3 region has 16 residues. V was clipped by 4 bases and J by 1 base, with 17 bases between them. In germline, CDR1 is SEHNR, CDR2 FQNEAQ (reference sequence). The CDR3 loop is CASSSSVRGLSYEQYF. CDR3 in DNA: TGTGCCAGCAGCTCCAGTGTGCGGGGGCTGTCCTACGAGCAGTACTTC.

The J gene is TRBJ2-2, the V gene TRBV27; no reliable D call. The germline V and J ends were trimmed by 6 bases and 9 bases, with 14 bases remaining between them. This CDR3 contains 13 residues. The germline gives CDR1 MNHEY, CDR2 SMNVEV (reference sequence). This CDR3 reads CASSLKVDWELFF. The CDR3 coding sequence is TGTGCCAGCAGCCTTAAGGTCGACTGGGAGCTGTTTTTT.

The rearrangement links TRBV7-8 to TRBJ1-5; 9 bases map to TRBD1. Looked up from germline, CDR1 is SGHVS and CDR2 is FQNEAQ. Germline trimming cut 0 bases from V and 4 bases from J; bases unmatched to any gene: 10. This CDR3 is 18 amino acids long. This chain's CDR3 is CASSLAPGQGWDNQPQHF. CDR3 nucleotides: TGTGCCAGCAGCTTAGCTCCGGGACAGGGATGGGATAATCAGCCCCAGCATTTT.

This clone has only one observation. The V and J genes are TRBV4-2 and TRBJ2-7; tentatively, D is TRBD2 (7 bases). This CDR3 has 15 amino acids. The ends were cut back, 2 bases at V and 2 bases at J, with 13 bases in the middle. Germline V lookup: CDR1 LGHNA, CDR2 YNFKEQ. The CDR3 DNA is TGTGCCAGCAGCCAAACCGGAGGGGGGGCCTACGAGCAGTACTTC. It is translated as CASSQTGGGAYEQYF.

The chain links TRBV7-3 to TRBJ2-3; 8 bases align to TRBD2. Germline V gives CDR1 SGHTA, CDR2 FQGTGA. The CDR3 length is 16 residues. V lost 1 base to trimming and J lost 3 bases; unmatched junction nucleotides: 6. DNA for the CDR3: TGTGCCAGCAGCTTAAGTGTGGGACTAGGAACAGATACGCAGTATTTT. Residues: CASSLSVGLGTDTQYF. Looking up the rest from reference TRBV7-3 and TRBJ2-3 gives the full variable domain: GAGVSQTPSNKVTEKGKYVELRCDPISGHTALYWYRQSLGQGPEFLIYFQGTGAADDSGLPNDRFFAVRPEGSVSTLKIQRTERGDSAVYLCASSLSVGLGTDTQYFGPGTRLTVL.

The chain carries TRBV9 and TRBJ1-5; tentative D call: TRBD1 (6 bases). CDR3 length: 14 residues. Between the trimmed V and J ends, which lost 2 bases and 3 bases, there was a span of 9 bases. Germline V CDR1 and CDR2: SGDLS, YYNGEE. CDR3 protein: CASSVSGVNQPQHF. The DNA for the CDR3 is TGTGCCAGCAGCGTGTCAGGGGTCAATCAGCCCCAGCATTTT. Full variable domain (rest looked up from reference TRBV9 and TRBJ1-5): DSGVTQTPKHLITATGQRVTLRCSPRSGDLSVYWYQQSLDQGLQFLIQYYNGEERAKGNILERFSAQQFPDLHSELNLSSLELGDSALYFCASSVSGVNQPQHFGDGTRLSIL.

This clone was recorded only once. The V call is TRBV6-4, the J call TRBJ2-5; 8 bases fit TRBD2. Germline V gene lookup returns CDR1 MRHNA and CDR2 SNTAGT. The CDR3 extends over 16 amino acids. With 6 bases clipped from V and 5 bases from J, the junction kept 14 bases outside the gene matches. DNA of the CDR3: TGTGCCAGCAGGAAGATAGCGGGGTTGATCCGGGAGACCCAGTACTTC. Its translation is CASRKIAGLIRETQYF.

This rearrangement joins TRBV5-1 to TRBJ2-5; 10 bases match TRBD2. This CDR3 is 15 amino acids long. The V and J ends lost 0 bases and 4 bases, in that order; junction bases with no gene match: 3. Germline V lookup: CDR1 SGHRS, CDR2 YFSETQ. DNA for the CDR3: TGCGCCAGCAGCTTGGTTGGGACTAGCGTAGAGACCCAGTACTTC. This sequence encodes CASSLVGTSVETQYF.

The chain recombines TRBV18 with TRBJ1-5; no clear D. CDR3 length equals 15 residues. The V end lost 1 base, the J end lost 4 bases, and 11 bases lay between the germline ends. Looked up from germline, CDR1 is KGHSH and CDR2 is LQKENI. The CDR3 coding sequence is TGTGCCAGCTCACCACGAGGGTCCCCTAATCAGCCCCAGCATTTT. Translating gives CASSPRGSPNQPQHF.

The chain joins TRBV14 to TRBJ2-2; tentatively, D is TRBD1 (5 bases). The CDR3 runs to 17 residues. Trimming cost V 2 bases and J 2 bases, with 15 bases left between them. Germline V lookup: CDR1 SGHDN, CDR2 FVKESK. Written as DNA, the CDR3 is TGTGCCAGCAGCCAACGATGGGGCACAGAAAACACCGGGGAGCTGTTTTTT. It yields the protein CASSQRWGTENTGELFF.

V and J are TRBV11-2 and TRBJ2-4, with D possibly TRBD1 on 6 matching bases. Trimming cost V 2 bases and J 0 bases, with 17 bases left between them. In germline, CDR1 is SGHAT, CDR2 FQNNGV. CDR3 length equals 18 residues. CDR3 in DNA: TGTGCCAGCAGCTTACGTCTTGCAGGGGACATAGCCAAAAACATTCAGTACTTC. Amino acid sequence: CASSLRLAGDIAKNIQYF.

The chain has TRBV27 and TRBJ2-2, with D perhaps TRBD1 (6 bases). The germline gives CDR1 MNHEY, CDR2 SMNVEV (reference sequence). This CDR3 spans 16 amino acids. V was clipped by 6 bases and J by 1 base, with 15 bases between them. CDR3 loop: CASRDRGHLNTGELFF. CDR3 bases: TGTGCCAGCAGAGACCGGGGACACTTGAACACCGGGGAGCTGTTTTTT.

This sequence joins TRBV19 and TRBJ1-2; D remains unclear. Germline V CDR1 and CDR2: LNHDA, SQIVND (reference sequence). The CDR3 sequence is 11 residues long. V was trimmed by 7 bases and J by 2 bases, leaving 5 bases between them. CDR3: CASTENYGYTF. The CDR3 DNA sequence: TGTGCCAGTACGGAGAACTATGGCTACACCTTC.

This clone was seen a few times. J is TRBJ1-6 and V is TRBV5-1; D may be TRBD1 (5 bases). The germline V gene encodes CDR1 SGHRS and CDR2 YFSETQ. V lost 6 bases and J 7 bases, leaving 17 bases between the germline ends. The CDR3 consists of 15 residues. For the CDR3, the DNA is TGCGCCAGCACCCCTTTAGGAGGGGAGAATTCACCCCTCCACTTT. Its translation is CASTPLGGENSPLHF.

The chain joins TRBV7-3 to TRBJ1-2, with TRBD1 as a possible D gene (5 bases). The CDR3 sequence is 14 residues long. From germline, CDR1 is SGHTA and CDR2 FQGTGA. Trimming took 6 bases from V and 8 from J, leaving 19 bases between them. CDR3 nucleotide sequence: TGTGCCAGCAGTCGGACACGACGATCTCCCGGCTACACCTTC. This codes for CASSRTRRSPGYTF.

J is TRBJ2-5 and V is TRBV7-7, with TRBD1 matching 9 bases. This CDR3 is built from 18 residues. The V gene end was trimmed by 3 bases and the J gene end by 0 bases; junction bases not matched to a gene: 11. The V gene's germline CDR1 is SSHAT and CDR2 FNYEAQ (reference sequence). The CDR3 DNA reads as TGTGCCAGCAGCTTGGTGGGGACAGGGAGAGGGAACCAAGAGACCCAGTACTTC. Translating it yields CASSLVGTGRGNQETQYF.

The chain has TRBV6-5 and TRBJ1-2, with D unresolved. The CDR3 spans 13 residues. The V end was cut by 7 bases, the J end by 4 bases, with 13 bases between. CDR1 MNHEY and CDR2 SVGAGI come from the germline V gene. Written as DNA, the CDR3 is TGTGCCAGCAACCCGGGTGGTTTCTATGGCTACACCTTC. This gives the protein CASNPGGFYGYTF.

CDR3 bases: TGTGCCAGCAGCCGGGACAGGGATAACGGAAACACCATATATTTT. Its translation is CASSRDRDNGNTIYF. The rearrangement uses TRBV6-1 and TRBJ1-3; 9 positions agree with TRBD1. J lost 4 bases, V lost 6 bases, and 7 bases had no gene match. The CDR3 is 15 residues long. Germline V gene data show CDR1 as MNHNS and CDR2 as SASEGT.